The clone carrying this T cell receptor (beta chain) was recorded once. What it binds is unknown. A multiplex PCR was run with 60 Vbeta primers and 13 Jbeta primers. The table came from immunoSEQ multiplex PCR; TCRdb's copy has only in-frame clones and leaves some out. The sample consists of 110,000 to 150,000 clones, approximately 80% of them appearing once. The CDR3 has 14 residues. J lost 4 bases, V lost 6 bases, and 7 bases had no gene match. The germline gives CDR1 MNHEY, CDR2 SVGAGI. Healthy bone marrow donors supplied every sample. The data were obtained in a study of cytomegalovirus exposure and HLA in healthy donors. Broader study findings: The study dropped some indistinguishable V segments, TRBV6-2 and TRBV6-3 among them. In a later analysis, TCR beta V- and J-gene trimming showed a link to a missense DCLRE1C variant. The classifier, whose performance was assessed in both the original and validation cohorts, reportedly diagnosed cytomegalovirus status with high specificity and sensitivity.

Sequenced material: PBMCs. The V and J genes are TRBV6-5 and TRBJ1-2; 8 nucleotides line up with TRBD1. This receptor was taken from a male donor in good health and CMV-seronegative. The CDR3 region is CASRFSQGAYGYTF. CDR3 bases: TGTGCCAGCAGATTCTCCCAGGGGGCCTATGGCTACACCTTC.